This TCR beta chain was sequenced in a study of Graves' ophthalmopathy and Graves' hyperthyroidism. Amplification targeted the TCR beta CDR3 regions, with RNA transcripts as the source material. HTBI-primed first-round RT-PCR preceded second-round multiplex PCR. Using its own MiXCR run on the multiplex PCR reads, TCRdb lists one record per CDR3 protein. The sample holds 660,000 or so distinct CDR3 sequences, about two fifths seen once. The study's findings and limits: Clonotypes were expanded in thyroid at above 0.001 frequency, and most also appeared in blood.

Ophthalmopathy cases showed moderate-to-severe activity, scoring CAS ≥3 and NOSPECS ≥4, with duration under 3 months. Certain patients were not enrolled. These were patients with other autoimmune diseases, uncontrolled infections, pregnancy or lactation. Fresh peripheral blood (more than 9 ml) yielded the PBMCs. Germline CDR1 is SNHLY and CDR2 is FYNNEI. Between the trimmed V and J ends, which lost 7 bases and 0 bases, there was a span of 15 bases. The CDR3 has 15 amino acids. Regarding this clonotype: Its target is not known.

This TCR derives from an adult man with Graves' ophthalmopathy. The chain is built from TRBV2 and TRBJ1-1; D is undetermined. Specimen: peripheral blood. CDR3 sequence: CASINLGPLNTEAFF. The CDR3 nucleotides are TGTGCCAGCATTAACTTGGGCCCATTGAACACTGAAGCTTTCTTT.